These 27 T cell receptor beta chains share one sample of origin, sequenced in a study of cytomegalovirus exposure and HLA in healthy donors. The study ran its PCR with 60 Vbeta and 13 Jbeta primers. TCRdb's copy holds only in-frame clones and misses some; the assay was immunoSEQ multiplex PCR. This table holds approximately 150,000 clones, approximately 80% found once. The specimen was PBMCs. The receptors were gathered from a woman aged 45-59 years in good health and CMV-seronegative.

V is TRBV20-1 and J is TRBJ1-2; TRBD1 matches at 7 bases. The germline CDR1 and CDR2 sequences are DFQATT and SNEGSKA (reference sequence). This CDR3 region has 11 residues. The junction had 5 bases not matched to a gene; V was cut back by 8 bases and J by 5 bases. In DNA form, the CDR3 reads TGCAGTCCAGGGGGTGGGTATGGCTACACCTTC. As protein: CSPGGGYGYTF.

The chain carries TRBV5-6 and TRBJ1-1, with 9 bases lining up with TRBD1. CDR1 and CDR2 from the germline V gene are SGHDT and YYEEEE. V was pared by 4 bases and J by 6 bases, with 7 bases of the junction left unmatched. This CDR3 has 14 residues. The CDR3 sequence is CASSLRDRVAEAFF. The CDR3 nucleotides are TGTGCCAGCAGCCTCCGGGACAGGGTTGCTGAAGCTTTCTTT. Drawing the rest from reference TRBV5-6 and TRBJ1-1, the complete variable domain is DAGVTQSPTHLIKTRGQQVTLRCSPKSGHDTVSWYQQALGQGPQFIFQYYEEEERQRGNFPDRFSGHQFPNYSSELNVNALLLGDSALYLCASSLRDRVAEAFFGQGTRLTVV.

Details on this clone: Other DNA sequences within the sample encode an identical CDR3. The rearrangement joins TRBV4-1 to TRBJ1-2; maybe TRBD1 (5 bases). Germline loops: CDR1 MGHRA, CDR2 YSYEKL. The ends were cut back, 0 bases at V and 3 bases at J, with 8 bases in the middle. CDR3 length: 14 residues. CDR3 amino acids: CASSQEGTDYGYTF. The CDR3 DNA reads TGCGCCAGCAGCCAAGAAGGGACTGACTATGGCTACACCTTC.

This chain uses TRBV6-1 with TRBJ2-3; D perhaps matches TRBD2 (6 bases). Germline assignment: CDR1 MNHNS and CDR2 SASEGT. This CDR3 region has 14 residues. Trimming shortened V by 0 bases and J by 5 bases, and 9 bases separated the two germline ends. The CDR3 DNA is TGTGCCAGCAGTGAAGCGGGAGGTATAGATACGCAGTATTTT. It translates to CASSEAGGIDTQYF.

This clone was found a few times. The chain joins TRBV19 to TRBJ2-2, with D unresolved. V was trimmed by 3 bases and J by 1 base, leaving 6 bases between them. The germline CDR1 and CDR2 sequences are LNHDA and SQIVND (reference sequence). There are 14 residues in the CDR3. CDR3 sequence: CASSISENTGELFF. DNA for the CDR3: TGTGCCAGTAGTATCAGTGAGAACACCGGGGAGCTGTTTTTT. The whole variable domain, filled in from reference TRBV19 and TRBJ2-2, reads DGGITQSPKYLFRKEGQNVTLSCEQNLNHDAMYWYRQDPGQGLRLIYYSQIVNDFQKGDIAEGYSVSREKKESFPLTVTSAQKNPTAFYLCASSISENTGELFFGEGSRLTVL.

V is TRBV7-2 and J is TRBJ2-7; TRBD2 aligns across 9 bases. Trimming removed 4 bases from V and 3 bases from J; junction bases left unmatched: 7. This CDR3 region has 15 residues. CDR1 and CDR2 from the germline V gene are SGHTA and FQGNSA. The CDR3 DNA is TGTGCCAGCAGCTCCAGTAGCGGGAGTTTCTACGAGCAGTACTTC. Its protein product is CASSSSSGSFYEQYF.

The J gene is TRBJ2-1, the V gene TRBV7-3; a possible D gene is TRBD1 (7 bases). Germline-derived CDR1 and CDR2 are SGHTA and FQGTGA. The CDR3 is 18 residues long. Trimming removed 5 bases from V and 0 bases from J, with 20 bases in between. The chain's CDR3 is CASSPMGSGGGSYNEQFF. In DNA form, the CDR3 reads TGTGCCAGCAGCCCGATGGGATCAGGGGGAGGCTCCTACAATGAGCAGTTCTTC.

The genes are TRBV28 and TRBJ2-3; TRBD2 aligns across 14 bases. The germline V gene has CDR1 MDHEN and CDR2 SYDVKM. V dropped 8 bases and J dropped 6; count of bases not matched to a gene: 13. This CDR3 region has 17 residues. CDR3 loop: CASGGLLGLAGVDTQYF. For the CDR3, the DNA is TGTGCCAGCGGGGGACTCCTGGGACTAGCGGGAGTTGATACGCAGTATTTT.

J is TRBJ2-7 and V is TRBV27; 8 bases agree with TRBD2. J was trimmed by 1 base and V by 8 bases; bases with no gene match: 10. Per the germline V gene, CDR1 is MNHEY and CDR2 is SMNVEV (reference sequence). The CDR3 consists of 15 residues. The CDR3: CASPSGGVGSYEQYF. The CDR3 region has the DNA TGTGCCAGCCCCTCGGGGGGGGTGGGATCCTACGAGCAGTACTTC.

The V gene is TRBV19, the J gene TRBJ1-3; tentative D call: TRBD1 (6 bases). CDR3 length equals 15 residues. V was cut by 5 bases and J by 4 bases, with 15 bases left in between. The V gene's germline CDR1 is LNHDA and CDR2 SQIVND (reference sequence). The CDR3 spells CASSLQGSSGNTIYF. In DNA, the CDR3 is TGTGCCAGTAGTTTACAGGGTTCGTCCGGAAACACCATATATTTT.

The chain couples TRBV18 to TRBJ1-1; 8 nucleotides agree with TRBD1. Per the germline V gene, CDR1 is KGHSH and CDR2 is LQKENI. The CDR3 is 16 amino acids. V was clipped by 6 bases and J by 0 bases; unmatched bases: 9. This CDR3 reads CASSLGQGAMNTEAFF. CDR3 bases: TGTGCCAGCTCCTTAGGACAGGGAGCCATGAACACTGAAGCTTTCTTT.

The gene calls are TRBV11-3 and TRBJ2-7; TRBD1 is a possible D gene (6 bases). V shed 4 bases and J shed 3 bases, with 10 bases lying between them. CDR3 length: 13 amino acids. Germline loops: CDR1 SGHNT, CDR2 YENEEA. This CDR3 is CASSSRTDYEQYF. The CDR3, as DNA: TGTGCCAGCAGCTCGAGGACAGACTACGAGCAGTACTTC.

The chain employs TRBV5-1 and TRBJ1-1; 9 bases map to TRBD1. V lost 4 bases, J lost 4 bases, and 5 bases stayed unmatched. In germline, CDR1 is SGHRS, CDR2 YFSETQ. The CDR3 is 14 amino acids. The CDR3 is CASSQQGASTEAFF. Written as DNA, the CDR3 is TGCGCCAGCAGCCAACAGGGGGCGAGCACTGAAGCTTTCTTT.

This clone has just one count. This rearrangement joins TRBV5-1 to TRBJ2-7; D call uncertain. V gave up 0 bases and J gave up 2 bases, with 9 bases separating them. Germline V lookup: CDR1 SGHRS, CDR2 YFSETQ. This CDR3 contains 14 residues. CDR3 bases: TGCGCCAGCAGCTTGGAGTCACAAGCCTACGAGCAGTACTTC. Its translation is CASSLESQAYEQYF.

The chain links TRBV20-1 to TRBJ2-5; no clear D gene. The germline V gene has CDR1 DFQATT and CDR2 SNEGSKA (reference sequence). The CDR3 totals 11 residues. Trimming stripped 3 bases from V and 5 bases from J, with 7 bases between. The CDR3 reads CSASGEETQYF. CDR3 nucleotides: TGCAGTGCTAGCGGAGAGGAGACCCAGTACTTC.

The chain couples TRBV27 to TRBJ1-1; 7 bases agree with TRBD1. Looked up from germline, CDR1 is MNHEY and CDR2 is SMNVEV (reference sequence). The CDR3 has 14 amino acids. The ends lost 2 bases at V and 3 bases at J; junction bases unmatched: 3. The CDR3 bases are TGTGCCAGCAGTTTACTAGGGACAGACACTGAAGCTTTCTTT. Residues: CASSLLGTDTEAFF.

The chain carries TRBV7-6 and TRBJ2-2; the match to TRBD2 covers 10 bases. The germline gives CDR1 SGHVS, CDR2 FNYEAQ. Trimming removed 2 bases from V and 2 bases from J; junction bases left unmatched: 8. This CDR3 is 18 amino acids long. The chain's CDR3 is CASSLLTSLAGNTGELFF. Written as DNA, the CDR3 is TGTGCCAGCAGCTTATTGACCTCACTAGCGGGAAACACCGGGGAGCTGTTTTTT. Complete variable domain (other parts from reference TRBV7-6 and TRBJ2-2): GAGVSQSPRYKVTKRGQDVALRCDPISGHVSLYWYRQALGQGPEFLTYFNYEAQQDKSGLPNDRFSAERPEGSISTLTIQRTEQRDSAMYRCASSLLTSLAGNTGELFFGEGSRLTVL.

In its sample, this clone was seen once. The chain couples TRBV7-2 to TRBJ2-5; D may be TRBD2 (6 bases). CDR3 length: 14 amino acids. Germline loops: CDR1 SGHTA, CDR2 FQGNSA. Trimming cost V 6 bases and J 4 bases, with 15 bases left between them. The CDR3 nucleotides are TGTGCCAGCAGATTCCGGGACTCCGGAGAGACCCAGTACTTC. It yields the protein CASRFRDSGETQYF.

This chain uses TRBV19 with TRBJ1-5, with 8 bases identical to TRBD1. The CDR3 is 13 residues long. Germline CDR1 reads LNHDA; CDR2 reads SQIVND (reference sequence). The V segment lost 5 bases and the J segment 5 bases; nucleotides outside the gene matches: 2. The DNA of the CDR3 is TGTGCCAGTAGTGGGACAGGTTATCAGCCCCAGCATTTT. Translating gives CASSGTGYQPQHF.

The CDR3 region has the DNA TGCGCCAGCAGCTTGGGTGGACAGGGATATGAGACCCAGTACTTC. Its translation is CASSLGGQGYETQYF. The V gene is TRBV5-1, the J gene TRBJ2-5; TRBD1 matches at 8 bases. The CDR3 is 15 amino acids. Trimming at V came to 0 bases and at J to 5 bases, leaving 6 bases not matched to a gene. The germline V gene has CDR1 SGHRS and CDR2 YFSETQ.

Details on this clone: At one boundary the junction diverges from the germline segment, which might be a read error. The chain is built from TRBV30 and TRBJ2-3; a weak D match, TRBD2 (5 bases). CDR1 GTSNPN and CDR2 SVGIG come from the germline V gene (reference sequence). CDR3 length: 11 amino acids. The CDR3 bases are TGTGCCTGGACTAGCATAGATACGCAGTATTTT. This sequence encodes CAWTSIDTQYF.

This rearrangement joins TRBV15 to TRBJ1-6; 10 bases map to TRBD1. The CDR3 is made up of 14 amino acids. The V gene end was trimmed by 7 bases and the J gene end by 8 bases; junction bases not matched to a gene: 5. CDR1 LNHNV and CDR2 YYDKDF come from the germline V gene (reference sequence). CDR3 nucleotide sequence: TGTGCCACCACCCGGGACAGGGGATATTCACCCCTCCACTTT. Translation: CATTRDRGYSPLHF.

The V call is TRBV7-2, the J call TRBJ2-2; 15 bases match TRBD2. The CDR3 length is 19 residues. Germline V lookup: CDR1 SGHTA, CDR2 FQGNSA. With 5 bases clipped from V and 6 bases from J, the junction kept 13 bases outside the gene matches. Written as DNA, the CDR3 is TGTGCCAGCAGCCAACTACGGACTAGCGGGAGGGCCTTCTCCGGGGAGCTGTTTTTT. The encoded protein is CASSQLRTSGRAFSGELFF.

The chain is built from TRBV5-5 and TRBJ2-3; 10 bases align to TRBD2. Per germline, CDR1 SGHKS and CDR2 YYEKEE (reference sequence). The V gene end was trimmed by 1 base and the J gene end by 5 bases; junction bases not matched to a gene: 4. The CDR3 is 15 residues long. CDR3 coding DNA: TGTGCCAGCAGCTTGCTAGCGGGAGCGGTAGATACGCAGTATTTT. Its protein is CASSLLAGAVDTQYF.

CDR3 nucleotides: TGTGCCAGCAGCTTATCCGGTTTACCCTACGAGCAGTACTTC. Translating it yields CASSLSGLPYEQYF. The chain joins TRBV7-9 to TRBJ2-7; D is undetermined. The CDR3 contains 14 residues. V dropped 2 bases and J dropped 2 bases, with 10 bases sitting between them. Looked up from germline, CDR1 is SEHNR and CDR2 is FQNEAQ (reference sequence).

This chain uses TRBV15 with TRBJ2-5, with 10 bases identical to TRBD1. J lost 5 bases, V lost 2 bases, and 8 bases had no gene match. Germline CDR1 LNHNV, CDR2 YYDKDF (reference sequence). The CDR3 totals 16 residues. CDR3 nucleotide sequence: TGTGCCACCAGCAGAAAACGGACAGGGGGTCAGGAGACCCAGTACTTC. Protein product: CATSRKRTGGQETQYF.

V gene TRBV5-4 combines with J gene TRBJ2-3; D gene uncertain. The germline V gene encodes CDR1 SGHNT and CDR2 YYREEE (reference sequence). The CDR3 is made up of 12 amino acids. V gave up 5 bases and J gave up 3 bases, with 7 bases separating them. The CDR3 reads CASRAGTDTQYF. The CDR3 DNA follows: TGTGCCAGCAGAGCCGGGACAGATACGCAGTATTTT. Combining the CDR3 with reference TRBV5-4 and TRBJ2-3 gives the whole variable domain ETGVTQSPTHLIKTRGQQVTLRCSSQSGHNTVSWYQQALGQGPQFIFQYYREEENGRGNFPPRFSGLQFPNYSSELNVNALELDDSALYLCASRAGTDTQYFGPGTRLTVL.